The 5 T cell receptor beta chains below come from one sample, sequenced in a study of T-cell memory formation after mild COVID-19 (TCRdb year 2021). Library construction relied on 5' RACE. The data were produced on an Illumina NovaSeq 6000. The public reads were reanalyzed by TCRdb: fastp trimming at Q25, MiXCR alignment, in-frame beta chains only. Under each unique CDR3 protein, matching rows form one entry showing the most common genes and DNA. The table for this sample lists around 370,000 distinct CDR3 sequences; 20% to 25% of them were counted only once. In total, the top ten clones hold approximately 13% of the sample. The specimen was PBMCs or a T cell subset sorted from them (not recorded which). These receptors all stem from an adult woman who had mild COVID-19 (a few samples of this study predate the infection). The sample titles of this study are shuffled in the database, so cell type and time point are left out; the donor was told from shared clones.

This clonotype was observed a few times. The genes are TRBV10-3 and TRBJ2-5, with D possibly being TRBD1 (5 bases). This CDR3 has 14 amino acids. Germline CDR1 and CDR2: ENHRY and SYGVKD. The V and J ends lost 0 bases and 3 bases respectively, with 8 bases between them. The CDR3 is CAISESSREETQYF. The DNA of the CDR3 is TGTGCCATCAGTGAGTCTAGCAGGGAAGAGACCCAGTACTTC.

The chain joins TRBV20-1 to TRBJ2-1; 12 nucleotides align to TRBD2. Germline assignment: CDR1 DFQATT and CDR2 SNEGSKA (reference sequence). There are 16 residues in the CDR3. V was pared by 3 bases and J by 2 bases, with 5 bases of the junction left unmatched. CDR3 coding DNA: TGCAGTGCTAGCCTACTAGCGGGAGGCCCCTACAATGAGCAGTTCTTC. Amino acids: CSASLLAGGPYNEQFF.

This clonotype was detected only a few times. The CDR3 sequence: CASIDGEGGTEAFF. In DNA, the CDR3 is TGCGCCAGCATCGATGGGGAGGGAGGCACTGAAGCTTTCTTT. The genes are TRBV5-1 and TRBJ1-1; D is uncertain. Germline CDR1 is SGHRS and CDR2 is YFSETQ. This CDR3 region has 14 residues. V was pared by 6 bases and J by 4 bases, with 16 bases between.

The chain has TRBV7-2 and TRBJ1-6, with D maybe TRBD1 (6 bases). This CDR3 region has 14 residues. Between the trimmed V and J ends, which lost 5 bases and 8 bases, there was a span of 13 bases. Germline assignment: CDR1 SGHTA and CDR2 FQGNSA. CDR3 loop: CASSVGTLDSPLHF. The CDR3 region has the DNA TGTGCCAGCAGCGTCGGGACACTAGATTCACCCCTCCACTTT.

This clonotype came up a few times. The chain couples TRBV4-1 to TRBJ2-1, with a possible D match to TRBD1 (7 bases). The CDR3 is made up of 13 amino acids. In germline, CDR1 is MGHRA, CDR2 YSYEKL. The V end was cut by 6 bases, the J end by 7 bases, with 13 bases between. The CDR3 DNA reads TGCGCCAGCAGAACGTCAGGGGGGAATGAGCAGTTCTTC. This codes for CASRTSGGNEQFF.